This TCR beta chain was profiled in a study of regulatory T cells in long-lasting Graves disease. For the study at large: The study enrolled newly diagnosed Graves' patients on antithyroid drugs under 3 months. Study findings and constraints: Possibly, accuracy suffered from the small sample size.

CDR3 length: 16 residues. In germline, CDR1 is SGHTA, CDR2 FQGTGA. V lost 2 bases, J lost 1 base, and 14 bases lay in between. Combining iRepertoire HTBI primers with Arm-PCR of CDR3 regions, the authors built TCR beta libraries. TCRdb re-called the multiplex PCR reads through MiXCR, storing one row per CDR3 protein. The sample lists 410,000 or so distinct CDR3 sequences, 15% occurring once. Time point of the sample: newly diagnosed GD, antithyroid drugs for less than 3 months. With RNA extracted from PBMCs as input, the TCR library was made. American Thyroid Association guidelines served as the basis for diagnosing Graves' disease. This clonotype was observed at least ten times. The antigen is undetermined. These data were likewise used in another study, on T cells in Graves' hyperthyroidism and ophthalmopathy. That report adds: The definition of stable Graves' hyperthyroidism was no ophthalmopathy progression within 18 months.

This clonotype was sampled from a woman in her thirties with Graves disease. The starting material was peripheral blood mononuclear cells (PBMCs), obtained at new diagnosis, from a patient treated with antithyroid drugs. V usage is TRBV7-3 and J usage is TRBJ1-1; D is uncertain. CDR3 sequence: CASSLDVRRSNTEAFF. The CDR3, as DNA: TGTGCCAGCAGCTTAGATGTAAGGCGGTCGAACACTGAAGCTTTCTTT.